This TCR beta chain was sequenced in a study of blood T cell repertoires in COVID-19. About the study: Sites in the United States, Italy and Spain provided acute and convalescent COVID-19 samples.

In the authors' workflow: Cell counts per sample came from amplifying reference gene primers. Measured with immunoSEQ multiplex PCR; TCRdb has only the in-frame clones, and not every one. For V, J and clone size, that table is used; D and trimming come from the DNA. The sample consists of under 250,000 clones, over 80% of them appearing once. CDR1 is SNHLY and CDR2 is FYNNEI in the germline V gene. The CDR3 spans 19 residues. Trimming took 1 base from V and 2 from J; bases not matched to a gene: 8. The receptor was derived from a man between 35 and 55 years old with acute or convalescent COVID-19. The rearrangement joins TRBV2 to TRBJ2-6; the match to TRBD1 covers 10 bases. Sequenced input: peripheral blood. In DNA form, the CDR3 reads TGTGCCAGCAGTGAAGGCAGAGGACAGGGGGAACCTGGGGCCAACGTCCTGACTTTC. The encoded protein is CASSEGRGQGEPGANVLTF.